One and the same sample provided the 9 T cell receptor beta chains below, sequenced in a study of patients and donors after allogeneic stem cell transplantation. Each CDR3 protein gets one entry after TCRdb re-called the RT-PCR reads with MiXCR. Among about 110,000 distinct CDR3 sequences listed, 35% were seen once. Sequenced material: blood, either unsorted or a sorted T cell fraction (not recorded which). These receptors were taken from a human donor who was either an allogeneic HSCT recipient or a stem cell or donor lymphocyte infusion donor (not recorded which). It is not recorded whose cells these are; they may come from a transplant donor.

Here the CDR3 reads CSAPRTGINNEQFF. As DNA, the CDR3 is TGCAGTGCCCCCCGGACAGGGATCAACAATGAGCAGTTCTTC. This chain uses TRBV20-1 with TRBJ2-1, with 8 bases aligning to TRBD1. V shed 6 bases and J 5 bases; nucleotides not matched to a gene: 9. There are 14 residues in the CDR3. CDR1 and CDR2 from the germline V gene are DFQATT and SNEGSKA (reference sequence).

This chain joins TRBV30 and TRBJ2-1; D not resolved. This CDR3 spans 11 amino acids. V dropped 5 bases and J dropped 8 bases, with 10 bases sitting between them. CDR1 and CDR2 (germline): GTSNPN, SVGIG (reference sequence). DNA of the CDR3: TGTGCCTGGGGGATTTCTCATGAGCAGTTCTTC. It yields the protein CAWGISHEQFF.

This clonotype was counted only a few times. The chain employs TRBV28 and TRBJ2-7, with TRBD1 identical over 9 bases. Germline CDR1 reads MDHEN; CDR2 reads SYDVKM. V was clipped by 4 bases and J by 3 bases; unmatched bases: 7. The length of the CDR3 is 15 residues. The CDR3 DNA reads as TGTGCCAGCAGTTCGCGGGACAGGGAGATCTACGAGCAGTACTTC. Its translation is CASSSRDREIYEQYF.

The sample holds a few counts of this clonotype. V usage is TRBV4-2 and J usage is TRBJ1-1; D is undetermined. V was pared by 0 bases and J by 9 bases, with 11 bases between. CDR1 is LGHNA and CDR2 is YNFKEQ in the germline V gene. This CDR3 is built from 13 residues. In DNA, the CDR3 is TGTGCCAGCAGCCAAGATCCCGACACCCAAGCTTTCTTT. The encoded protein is CASSQDPDTQAFF.

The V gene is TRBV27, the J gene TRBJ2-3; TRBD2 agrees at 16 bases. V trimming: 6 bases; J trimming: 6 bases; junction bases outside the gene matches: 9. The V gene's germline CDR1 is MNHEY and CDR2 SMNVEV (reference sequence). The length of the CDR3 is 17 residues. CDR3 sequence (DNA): TGTGCCAGCAGCCATATGGGACTAGCGGGAGGGCCGGATACGCAGTATTTT. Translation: CASSHMGLAGGPDTQYF.

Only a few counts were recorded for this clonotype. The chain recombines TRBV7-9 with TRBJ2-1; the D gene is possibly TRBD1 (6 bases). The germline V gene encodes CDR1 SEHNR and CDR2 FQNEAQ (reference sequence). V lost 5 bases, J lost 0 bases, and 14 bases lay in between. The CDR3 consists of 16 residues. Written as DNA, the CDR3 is TGTGCCAGCAGCCCCCGACAGGCCAGCTCCTACAATGAGCAGTTCTTC. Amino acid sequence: CASSPRQASSYNEQFF.

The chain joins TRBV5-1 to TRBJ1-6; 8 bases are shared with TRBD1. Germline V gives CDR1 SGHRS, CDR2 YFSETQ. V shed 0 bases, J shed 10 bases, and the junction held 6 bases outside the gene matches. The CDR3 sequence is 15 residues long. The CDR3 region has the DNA TGCGCCAGCAGCTTGGCAGGGGGCTCAGGCTCACCCCTCCACTTT. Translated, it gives CASSLAGGSGSPLHF.

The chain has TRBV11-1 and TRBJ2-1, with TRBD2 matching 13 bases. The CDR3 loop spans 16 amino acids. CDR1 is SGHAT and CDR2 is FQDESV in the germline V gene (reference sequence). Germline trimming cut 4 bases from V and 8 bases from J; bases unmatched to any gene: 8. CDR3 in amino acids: CASSSRTSGREDEQFF. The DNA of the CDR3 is TGTGCCAGCAGCTCGAGGACTAGCGGGAGAGAGGATGAGCAGTTCTTC.

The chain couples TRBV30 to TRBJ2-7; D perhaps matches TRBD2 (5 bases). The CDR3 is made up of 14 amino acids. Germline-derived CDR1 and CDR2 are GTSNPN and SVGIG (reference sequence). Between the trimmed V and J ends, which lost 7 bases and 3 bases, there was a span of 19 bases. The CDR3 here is CASNPGWGDYEQYF. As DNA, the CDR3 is TGTGCCTCCAACCCGGGTTGGGGAGACTACGAGCAGTACTTC.